Presented here are 22 T cell receptor beta chains from one specimen sequenced in a study of shared clonotypes between healthy human individuals. TCRdb's copy holds only in-frame clones and misses some; the assay was immunoSEQ multiplex PCR. The sample lists approximately 1,000,000 clones; about 84% were seen once. The specimen sequenced was memory CD4+ T cells from PBMCs. Subset denoted: CD45RA-negative fraction. The receptors shown here come from a man younger than 30 in good health. Some clones in this sample may be carry-over from other donors' samples.

The genes are TRBV2 and TRBJ1-1; D unclear. V was cut by 7 bases and J by 1 base, with 16 bases left in between. Germline V lookup: CDR1 SNHLY, CDR2 FYNNEI. This CDR3 region has 15 residues. The CDR3 region has the DNA TGTGCCAGCACCCGACATGAATCCTCGAACACTGAAGCTTTCTTT. It yields the protein CASTRHESSNTEAFF.

J is TRBJ1-4 and V is TRBV4-2; D remains ambiguous. The ends were cut back, 0 bases at V and 5 bases at J, with 7 bases in the middle. This CDR3 contains 14 residues. Germline-derived CDR1 and CDR2 are LGHNA and YNFKEQ. In nucleotides, the CDR3 is TGTGCCAGCAGCCAAGATGCAAGGAATGAAAAACTGTTTTTT. This codes for CASSQDARNEKLFF.

The chain combines TRBV28 with TRBJ1-3; D gene unclear. Per the germline V gene, CDR1 is MDHEN and CDR2 is SYDVKM. V dropped 3 bases and J dropped 1 base, with 13 bases sitting between them. CDR3 size: 16 residues. Written as DNA, the CDR3 is TGTGCCAGCAGTTTGAATGTGTTAGGATCTGGAAACACCATATATTTT. The encoded protein is CASSLNVLGSGNTIYF.

The chain joins TRBV28 to TRBJ2-3; D is undetermined. V dropped 2 bases and J dropped 2 bases, with 8 bases sitting between them. The CDR3 is 14 residues long. Germline V gene lookup returns CDR1 MDHEN and CDR2 SYDVKM. CDR3 sequence (DNA): TGTGCCAGCAGTTTACCGTTTAACACAGATACGCAGTATTTT. Amino acids: CASSLPFNTDTQYF.

The gene calls are TRBV30 and TRBJ1-5; a possible D gene is TRBD1 (5 bases). CDR1 is GTSNPN and CDR2 is SVGIG in the germline V gene (reference sequence). CDR3 size: 12 residues. Trimming pared 3 bases from V and 7 bases from J, leaving 10 bases between. The CDR3 here is CAWRSGGQPQHF. DNA of the CDR3: TGTGCCTGGAGATCGGGGGGGCAGCCCCAGCATTTT. The variable domain in full, with the rest retrieved from reference TRBV30 and TRBJ1-5, is SQTIHQWPATLVQPVGSPLSLECTVEGTSNPNLYWYRQAAGRGLQLLFYSVGIGQISSEVPQNLSASRPQDRQFILSSKKLLLSDSGFYLCAWRSGGQPQHFGDGTRLSIL.

This clone occurred once. The chain joins TRBV5-1 to TRBJ2-1; 8 nucleotides line up with TRBD2. The CDR3 length is 16 residues. V lost 3 bases to trimming and J lost 1 base; unmatched junction nucleotides: 6. Germline CDR1 is SGHRS and CDR2 is YFSETQ. CDR3 residues: CASSSVSGISYNEQFF. DNA for the CDR3: TGCGCCAGCAGCTCTGTTAGCGGGATTTCCTACAATGAGCAGTTCTTC.

V is TRBV7-2 and J is TRBJ1-1, with 7 positions matching TRBD1. The CDR3 is 15 residues long. V lost 5 bases, J lost 4 bases, and 10 bases stayed unmatched. CDR1 and CDR2 (germline): SGHTA, FQGNSA. This CDR3 is CASSLSGTVATEAFF. In nucleotides, the CDR3 is TGTGCCAGCAGCCTTTCCGGGACAGTGGCCACTGAAGCTTTCTTT.

For the CDR3, the DNA is TGTGCCAGCAGTTTACCCAGGGCTTTTGCAACTAATGAAAAACTGTTTTTT. This encodes CASSLPRAFATNEKLFF. This rearrangement joins TRBV28 to TRBJ1-4, with D maybe TRBD1 (5 bases). The germline CDR1 and CDR2 sequences are MDHEN and SYDVKM. The CDR3 length is 17 residues. Trimming took off 2 bases at V and 0 bases at J, with 13 bases between the two ends.

The gene calls are TRBV12-5 and TRBJ1-2; D possibly corresponds to TRBD1 (5 bases). The CDR3 loop spans 13 amino acids. The germline CDR1 and CDR2 sequences are LGHNT and FRNRAP. V lost 1 base, J lost 4 bases, and 7 bases lay in between. In DNA form, the CDR3 reads TGTGCTAGTGGTTTGGCGGGACCCTATGGCTACACCTTC. Protein product: CASGLAGPYGYTF.

The chain links TRBV5-6 to TRBJ2-2, with D perhaps TRBD1 (5 bases). The CDR3 extends over 16 amino acids. V lost 0 bases and J 8 bases, leaving 17 bases between the germline ends. Germline values: CDR1 SGHDT, CDR2 YYEEEE. DNA of the CDR3: TGTGCCAGCAGCTTGGCCTGGGCAGGGAAAGAGGGGGAGCTGTTTTTT. This sequence encodes CASSLAWAGKEGELFF.

The chain is built from TRBV5-4 and TRBJ2-7; 12 bases align to TRBD1. CDR1 SGHNT and CDR2 YYREEE come from the germline V gene (reference sequence). V shed 3 bases, J shed 3 bases, and the junction held 4 bases outside the gene matches. The CDR3 spans 15 residues. CDR3 DNA: TGTGCCAGCAGCTCCGGGACAGGGGGCCTCTACGAGCAGTACTTC. Translation: CASSSGTGGLYEQYF.

V usage is TRBV7-2 and J usage is TRBJ1-1; unclear D gene. CDR1 SGHTA and CDR2 FQGNSA come from the germline V gene. Trimming left V 2 bases short and J 1 base short, with 8 bases between. The CDR3 runs 14 residues. CDR3 sequence: CASSLRRRNTEAFF. In DNA form, the CDR3 reads TGTGCCAGCAGCTTACGACGGAGGAACACTGAAGCTTTCTTT.

This sequence joins TRBV11-2 and TRBJ2-2; D uncertain. CDR3 size: 15 residues. Germline values: CDR1 SGHAT, CDR2 FQNNGV. The germline V and J ends were trimmed by 1 base and 9 bases, with 15 bases remaining between them. The CDR3 sequence: CASSLGASKARELFF. CDR3 sequence (DNA): TGTGCCAGCAGCTTAGGGGCTAGTAAGGCGAGGGAGCTGTTTTTT.

The V and J genes are TRBV5-4 and TRBJ2-5; 8 bases fit TRBD1. CDR3 length: 13 residues. CDR1 SGHNT and CDR2 YYREEE come from the germline V gene (reference sequence). Trimming took 3 bases from V and 5 from J; bases not matched to a gene: 3. CDR3 sequence: CASSSQGAETQYF. CDR3 nucleotides: TGTGCCAGCAGCTCCCAGGGGGCTGAGACCCAGTACTTC.

The chain uses TRBV5-1 and TRBJ2-7; D may be TRBD1 or TRBD2 (7 bases each). The CDR3 consists of 14 residues. V lost 4 bases, J lost 1 base, and 12 bases lay in between. Germline CDR1 and CDR2: SGHRS and YFSETQ. The CDR3 sequence: CASSPGGASYEQYF. CDR3 coding DNA: TGCGCCAGCAGCCCAGGGGGGGCTTCCTACGAGCAGTACTTC.

This clone occurred once. The sample has other DNA sequences that encode this CDR3 too. The CDR3 reads CASSPPTSGANVLTF. Here the CDR3 DNA reads TGTGCCAGCTCACCACCGACGAGCGGGGCCAACGTCCTGACTTTC. The chain carries TRBV18 and TRBJ2-6; D is undetermined. Germline V gene sequence: CDR1 KGHSH, CDR2 LQKENI. With 0 bases removed from V and 4 bases from J, the gap between germline ends came to 7 bases. The CDR3 is made up of 15 amino acids.

The V and J genes are TRBV4-3 and TRBJ2-3; D ambiguous. The CDR3 extends over 15 amino acids. In germline, CDR1 is LGHNA, CDR2 YSLEER. Trimming left V 1 base short and J 4 bases short, with 12 bases between. The CDR3 DNA reads TGCGCCAGCAGCCAAGTCCTTAGAGGACCAGATACGCAGTATTTT. It encodes CASSQVLRGPDTQYF.

This clone was seen a handful of times. V usage is TRBV6-5 and J usage is TRBJ1-4; 7 positions agree with TRBD1. The V gene end was trimmed by 4 bases and the J gene end by 8 bases; junction bases not matched to a gene: 7. Germline V gene sequence: CDR1 MNHEY, CDR2 SVGAGI. This CDR3 is built from 14 residues. CDR3 amino acids: CASSSRQGREKLFF. The CDR3 DNA is TGTGCCAGCAGTTCCCGACAGGGACGGGAAAAACTGTTTTTT.

The rearrangement links TRBV28 to TRBJ1-5; D not resolved. Between the trimmed V and J ends, which lost 6 bases and 0 bases, there was a span of 15 bases. Germline CDR1 reads MDHEN; CDR2 reads SYDVKM. This CDR3 has 16 residues. The chain's CDR3 is CASSRPAQYSNQPQHF. The CDR3 bases are TGTGCCAGCAGCCGCCCCGCGCAGTATAGCAATCAGCCCCAGCATTTT.

The rearrangement uses TRBV11-2 and TRBJ2-2; D not resolved. The CDR3 runs 12 residues. CDR1 and CDR2 from the germline V gene are SGHAT and FQNNGV. Trimming removed 0 bases at V and 14 bases at J, with 10 bases between. The CDR3 DNA is TGTGCCAGCAGCTTAGAAGTCGGGTTACTGTTTTTT. This translates into CASSLEVGLLFF.

This chain connects TRBV29-1 to TRBJ1-1; D uncertain. The V gene lost 5 bases and the J gene lost 3 bases, with 25 bases spanning the gap. Per the germline V gene, CDR1 is SQVTM and CDR2 is ANQGSEA. The CDR3 contains 17 residues. The CDR3 DNA is TGCAGCGTTAGAGCTCGGGATCGATCGAGTAAGTACACTGAAGCTTTCTTT. Its translation: CSVRARDRSSKYTEAFF.

Regarding this clone: Other DNA sequences of this sample code for an identical CDR3. The rearrangement joins TRBV5-4 to TRBJ1-2; D is unclear. CDR3 length: 14 residues. Trimming took 0 bases from V and 1 from J, leaving 7 bases between them. Germline CDR1 and CDR2: SGHNT and YYREEE (reference sequence). For the CDR3, the DNA is TGTGCCAGCAGCTTGGCGGGCGGTAACTATGGCTACACCTTC. Residues: CASSLAGGNYGYTF. The whole variable domain, remainder taken from reference TRBV5-4 and TRBJ1-2, is ETGVTQSPTHLIKTRGQQVTLRCSSQSGHNTVSWYQQALGQGPQFIFQYYREEENGRGNFPPRFSGLQFPNYSSELNVNALELDDSALYLCASSLAGGNYGYTFGSGTRLTVV.